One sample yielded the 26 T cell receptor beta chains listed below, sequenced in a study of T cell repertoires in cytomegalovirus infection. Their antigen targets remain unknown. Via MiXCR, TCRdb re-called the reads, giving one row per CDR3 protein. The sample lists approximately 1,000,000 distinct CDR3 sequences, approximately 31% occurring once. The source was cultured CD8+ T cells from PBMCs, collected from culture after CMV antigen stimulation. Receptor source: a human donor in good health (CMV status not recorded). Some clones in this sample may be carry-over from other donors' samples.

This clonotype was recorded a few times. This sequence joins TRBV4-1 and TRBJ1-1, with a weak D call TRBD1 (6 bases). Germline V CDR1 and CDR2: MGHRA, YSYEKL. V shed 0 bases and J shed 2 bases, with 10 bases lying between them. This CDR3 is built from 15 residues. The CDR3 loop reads CASSQDNRVNTEAFF. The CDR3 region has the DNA TGCGCCAGCAGCCAAGATAACAGGGTAAACACTGAAGCTTTCTTT.

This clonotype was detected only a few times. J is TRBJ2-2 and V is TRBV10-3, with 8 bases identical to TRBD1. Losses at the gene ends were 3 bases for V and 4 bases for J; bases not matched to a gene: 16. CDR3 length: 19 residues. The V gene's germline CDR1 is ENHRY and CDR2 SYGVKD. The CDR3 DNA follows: TGTGCCATCAGTGACCCGGAGACTGGACAGGGCCGGTCCACCGGGGAGCTGTTTTTT. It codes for CAISDPETGQGRSTGELFF.

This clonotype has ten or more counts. The CDR3 DNA follows: TGTGCCAGCAGCCTAAGGACAGGGGGGTCGAGCAATCAGCCCCAGCATTTT. The encoded protein is CASSLRTGGSSNQPQHF. The gene calls are TRBV7-6 and TRBJ1-5, with 10 bases lining up with TRBD1. This CDR3 region has 17 residues. Germline V gene lookup returns CDR1 SGHVS and CDR2 FNYEAQ. V shed 5 bases, J shed 1 base, and the junction held 8 bases outside the gene matches.

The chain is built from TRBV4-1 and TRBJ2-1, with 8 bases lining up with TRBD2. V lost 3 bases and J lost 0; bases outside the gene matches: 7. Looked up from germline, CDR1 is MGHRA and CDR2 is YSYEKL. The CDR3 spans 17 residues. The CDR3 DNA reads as TGCGCCAGCAGCCATCCGTTAGCGGGGAGCTCCTACAATGAGCAGTTCTTC. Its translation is CASSHPLAGSSYNEQFF.

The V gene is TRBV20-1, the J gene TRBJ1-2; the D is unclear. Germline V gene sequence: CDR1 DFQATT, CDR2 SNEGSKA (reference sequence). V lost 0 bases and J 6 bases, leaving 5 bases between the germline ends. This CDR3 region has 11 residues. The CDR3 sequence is CSARDPHGYTF. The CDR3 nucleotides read TGCAGTGCTAGAGATCCCCATGGCTACACCTTC.

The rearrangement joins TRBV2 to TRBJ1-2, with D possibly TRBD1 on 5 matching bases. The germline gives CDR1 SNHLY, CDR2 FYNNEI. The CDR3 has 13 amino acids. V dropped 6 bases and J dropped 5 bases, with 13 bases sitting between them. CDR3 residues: CASRSTEQYGYTF. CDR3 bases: TGTGCCAGCAGATCGACAGAACAGTATGGCTACACCTTC.

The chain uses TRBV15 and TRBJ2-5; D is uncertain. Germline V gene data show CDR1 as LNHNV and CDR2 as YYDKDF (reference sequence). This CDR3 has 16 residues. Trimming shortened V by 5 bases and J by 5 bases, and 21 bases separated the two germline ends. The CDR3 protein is CATSPLETIFRETQYF. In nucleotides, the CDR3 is TGTGCCACCAGCCCCCTGGAGACAATCTTCCGGGAGACCCAGTACTTC. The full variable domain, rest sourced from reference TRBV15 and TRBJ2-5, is DAMVIQNPRYQVTQFGKPVTLSCSQTLNHNVMYWYQQKSSQAPKLLFHYYDKDFNNEADTPDNFQSRRPNTSFCFLDIRSPGLGDTAMYLCATSPLETIFRETQYFGPGTRLLVL.

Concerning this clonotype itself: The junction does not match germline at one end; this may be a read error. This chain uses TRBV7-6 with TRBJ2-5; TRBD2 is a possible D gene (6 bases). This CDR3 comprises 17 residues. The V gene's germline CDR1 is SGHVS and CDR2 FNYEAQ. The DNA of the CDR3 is TGTGTCAGCAGCCGGAAGTGGAGGGCTGAGGGTCAGGAGACCCAGTACTTC. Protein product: CVSSRKWRAEGQETQYF.

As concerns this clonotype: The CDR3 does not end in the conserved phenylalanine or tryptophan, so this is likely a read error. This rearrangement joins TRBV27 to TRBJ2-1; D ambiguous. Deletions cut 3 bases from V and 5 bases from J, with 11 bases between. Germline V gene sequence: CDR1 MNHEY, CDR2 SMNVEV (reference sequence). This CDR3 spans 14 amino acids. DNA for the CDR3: TGTGCCAGCAGTTTCCACGACACCAACAATGAGCAGTTCTCC. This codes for CASSFHDTNNEQFS.

CDR3 protein: CASSSTPQGSFYEQYF. The CDR3 DNA sequence: TGCGCCAGCAGCTCGACCCCCCAGGGCAGCTTCTACGAGCAGTACTTC. The V gene is TRBV4-1, the J gene TRBJ2-7, with D maybe TRBD1 (5 bases). CDR1 and CDR2 (germline): MGHRA, YSYEKL. This CDR3 is built from 16 residues. V dropped 5 bases and J dropped 3 bases, with 20 bases sitting between them.

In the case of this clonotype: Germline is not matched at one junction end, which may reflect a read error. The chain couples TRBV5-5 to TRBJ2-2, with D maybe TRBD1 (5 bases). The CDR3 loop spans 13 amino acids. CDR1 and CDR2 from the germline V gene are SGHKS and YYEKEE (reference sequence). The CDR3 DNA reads TGTGTCAGCTTAAGGGGGAACACCGGGGAGCTGTTTTTT. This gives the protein CVSLRGNTGELFF.

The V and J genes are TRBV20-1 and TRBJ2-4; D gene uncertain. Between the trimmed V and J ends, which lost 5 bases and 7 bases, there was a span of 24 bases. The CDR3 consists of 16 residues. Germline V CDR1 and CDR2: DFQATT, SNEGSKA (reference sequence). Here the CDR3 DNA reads TGCAGTGCTCTCCTCACTTCGACTCACATAGGGAACATTCAGTACTTC. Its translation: CSALLTSTHIGNIQYF.

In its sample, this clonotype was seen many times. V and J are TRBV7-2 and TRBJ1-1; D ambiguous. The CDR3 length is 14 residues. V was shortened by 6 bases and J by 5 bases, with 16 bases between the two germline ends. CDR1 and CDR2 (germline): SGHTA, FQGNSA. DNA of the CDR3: TGTGCCAGCAGAAATGGACCTGGAAAGACTGAAGCTTTCTTT. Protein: CASRNGPGKTEAFF.

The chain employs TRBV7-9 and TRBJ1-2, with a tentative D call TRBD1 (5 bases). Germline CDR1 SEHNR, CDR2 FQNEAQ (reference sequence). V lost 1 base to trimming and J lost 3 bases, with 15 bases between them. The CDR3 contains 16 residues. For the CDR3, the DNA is TGTGCCAGCAGCTTAGTGGCCAGGGAGGAGGACTATGGCTACACCTTC. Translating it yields CASSLVAREEDYGYTF.

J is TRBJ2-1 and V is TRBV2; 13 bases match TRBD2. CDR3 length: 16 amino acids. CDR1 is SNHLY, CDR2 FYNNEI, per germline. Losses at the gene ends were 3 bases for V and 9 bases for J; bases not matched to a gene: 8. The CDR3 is CASSDTLAGGLSEQFF. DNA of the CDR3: TGTGCCAGCAGTGACACACTAGCGGGGGGGCTAAGTGAGCAGTTCTTC.

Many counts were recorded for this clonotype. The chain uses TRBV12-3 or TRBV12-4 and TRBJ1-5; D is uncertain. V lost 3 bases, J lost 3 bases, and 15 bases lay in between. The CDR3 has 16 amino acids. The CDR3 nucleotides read TGTGCCAGCAGTTTGAGCAGGAAGCCATACAATCAGCCCCAGCATTTT. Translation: CASSLSRKPYNQPQHF.

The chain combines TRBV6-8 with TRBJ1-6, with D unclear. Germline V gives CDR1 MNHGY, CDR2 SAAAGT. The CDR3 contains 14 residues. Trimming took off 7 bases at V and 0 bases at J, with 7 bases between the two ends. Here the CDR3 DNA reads TGTGCCAGCAAAGGGAGCTCCTATAATTCACCCCTCCACTTT. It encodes CASKGSSYNSPLHF.

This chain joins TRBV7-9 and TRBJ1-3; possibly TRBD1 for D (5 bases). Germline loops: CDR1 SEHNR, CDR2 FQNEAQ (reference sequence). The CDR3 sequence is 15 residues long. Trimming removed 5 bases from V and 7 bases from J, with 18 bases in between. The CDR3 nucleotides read TGTGCCAGCAGCCCGACAGAATCCTCCGGGAACACCATATATTTT. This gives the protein CASSPTESSGNTIYF.

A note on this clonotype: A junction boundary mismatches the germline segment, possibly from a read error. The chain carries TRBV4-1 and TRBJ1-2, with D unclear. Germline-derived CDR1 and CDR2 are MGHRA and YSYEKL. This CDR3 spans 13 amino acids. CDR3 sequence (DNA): TGCACCAGCAGCCAAGAACTGAACAATCGCTACACCTTC. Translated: CTSSQELNNRYTF.

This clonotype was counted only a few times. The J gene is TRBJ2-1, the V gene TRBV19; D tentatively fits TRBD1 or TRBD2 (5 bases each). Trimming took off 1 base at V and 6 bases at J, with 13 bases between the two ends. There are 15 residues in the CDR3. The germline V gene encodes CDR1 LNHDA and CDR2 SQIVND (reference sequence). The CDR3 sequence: CASSIVVRDGNEQFF. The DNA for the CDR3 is TGTGCCAGTAGTATAGTGGTACGGGACGGCAATGAGCAGTTCTTC.

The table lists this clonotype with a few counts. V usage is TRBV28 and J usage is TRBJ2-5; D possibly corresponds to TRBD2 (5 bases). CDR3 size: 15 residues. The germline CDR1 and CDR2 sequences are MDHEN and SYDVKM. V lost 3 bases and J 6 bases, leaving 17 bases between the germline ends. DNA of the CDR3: TGTGCCAGCAGTTTTCGGGCACTAGGGTTGAAGACCCAGTACTTC. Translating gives CASSFRALGLKTQYF.

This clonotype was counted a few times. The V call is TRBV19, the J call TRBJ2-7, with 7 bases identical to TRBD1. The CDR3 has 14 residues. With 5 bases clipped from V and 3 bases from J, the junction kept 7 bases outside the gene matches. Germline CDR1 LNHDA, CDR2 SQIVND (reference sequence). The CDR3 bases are TGTGCCAGTAGTTCCCGACAGGGCCTCTACGAGCAGTACTTC. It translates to CASSSRQGLYEQYF.

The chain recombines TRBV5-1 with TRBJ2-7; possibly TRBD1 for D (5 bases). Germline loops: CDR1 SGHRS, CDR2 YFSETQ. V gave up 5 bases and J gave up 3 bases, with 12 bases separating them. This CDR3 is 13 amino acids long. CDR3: CASSAQGNYEQYF. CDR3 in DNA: TGCGCCAGCAGTGCTCAGGGAAACTACGAGCAGTACTTC.

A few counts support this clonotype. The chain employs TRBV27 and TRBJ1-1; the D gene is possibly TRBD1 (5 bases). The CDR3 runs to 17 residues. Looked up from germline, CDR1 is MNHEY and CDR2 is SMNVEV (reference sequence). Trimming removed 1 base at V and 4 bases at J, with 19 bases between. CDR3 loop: CASSLLGHPEGLTEAFF. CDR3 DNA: TGTGCCAGCAGTTTATTAGGGCACCCGGAGGGGCTCACTGAAGCTTTCTTT.

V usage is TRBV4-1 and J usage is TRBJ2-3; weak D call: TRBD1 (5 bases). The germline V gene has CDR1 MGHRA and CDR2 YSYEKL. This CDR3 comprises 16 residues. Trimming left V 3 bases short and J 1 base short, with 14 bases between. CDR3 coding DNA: TGCGCCAGCAGCCATCTACAGGTTCTAGGCACAGATACGCAGTATTTT. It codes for CASSHLQVLGTDTQYF.

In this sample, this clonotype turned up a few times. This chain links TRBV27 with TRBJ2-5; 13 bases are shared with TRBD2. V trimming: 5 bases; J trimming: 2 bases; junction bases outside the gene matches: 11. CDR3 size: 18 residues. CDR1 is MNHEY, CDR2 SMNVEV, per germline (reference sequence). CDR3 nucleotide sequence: TGTGCCAGCAGTCCCCTCGGACTAGCGGGGGATCTACAAGAGACCCAGTACTTC. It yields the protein CASSPLGLAGDLQETQYF.